Listed below are T cell receptor beta chains from one sample, sequenced in a study of T cell repertoires in cytomegalovirus infection. TCRdb reprocessed the reads with MiXCR, giving one entry per CDR3 protein. In the table there are some 920,000 distinct CDR3 sequences, approximately 31% of which are singletons. No antigen is known for these receptors. The material sequenced was cultured CD8+ T cells from PBMCs, taken from culture after CMV antigen stimulation. These receptors were taken from a human donor in good health (CMV status not recorded). Some clones in this sample may be carry-over from other donors' samples. The CDR3 runs from the conserved cysteine through the conserved F or W. Each record gives: D gene, V gene, J gene, clone size, CDR3 protein, CDR3 DNA. The D gene is left open where the match is weak. A clone size is listed for some rows: how often the clone was seen (once, few, many), or a class if it is expanded.

>-|TRBV6-1|TRBJ2-7|-
CASSEGPHYEQYF
TGTGCCAGCAGTGAAGGCCCCCACTACGAGCAGTACTTC
>-|TRBV7-6|TRBJ1-2|many
CASSLGESYGYTF
TGTGCCAGCAGCTTGGGCGAAAGCTATGGCTACACCTTC
>-|TRBV9|TRBJ2-3|-
CASSGWTVQDTQYF
TGTGCCAGCAGCGGGTGGACCGTCCAAGATACGCAGTATTTT
>-|TRBV12-3/TRBV12-4|TRBJ2-1|-
CASSFLLKNNEQSF
TGTGCCAGCAGTTTCCTCTTGAAGAACAATGAGCAGTCCTTC
>-|TRBV7-6|TRBJ2-7|few
CASSFGEGGTYEQYF
TGTGCCAGCAGCTTCGGAGAGGGCGGGACCTACGAGCAGTACTTC
>-|TRBV5-1|TRBJ2-1|once
CASSLRTGLYNEQFF
TGCGCCAGCAGCTTGAGGACCGGACTATACAATGAGCAGTTCTTC
>-|TRBV27|TRBJ1-2|few
CASSPWNLGGYTF
TGTGCCAGCAGCCCGTGGAACTTGGGTGGCTACACCTTC
>-|TRBV12-3/TRBV12-4|TRBJ2-3|-
CASSLVSTADTQYF
TGTGCCAGCAGTTTAGTTAGTACGGCAGATACGCAGTATTTT
>-|TRBV12-3/TRBV12-4|TRBJ2-1|-
CASSFLAGMDEQFF
TGTGCCAGCAGTTTCCTGGCAGGGATGGATGAGCAGTTCTTC
>-|TRBV11-2|TRBJ1-2|-
CASSASLYLRGADGYTF
TGTGCCAGCAGCGCATCTCTTTACCTGAGAGGGGCGGACGGCTACACCTTC
>-|TRBV6-2/TRBV6-3|TRBJ1-2|-
CASSYGLDTNNGYTF
TGTGCCAGCAGTTACGGCCTTGACACTAACAATGGCTACACCTTC
>-|TRBV27|TRBJ2-6|-
CASSAKSSGTNVLTF
TGTGCCAGCAGTGCCAAGTCTTCTGGGACCAACGTCCTGACTTTC
>-|TRBV2|TRBJ1-5|-
CASSESFGGDNQPQHF
TGTGCCAGCAGTGAATCGTTCGGGGGTGACAATCAGCCCCAGCATTTT
>-|TRBV7-6|TRBJ2-1|-
CASSKLSQTNNEQFF
TGTGCCAGCAGCAAACTCTCGCAGACAAACAATGAGCAGTTCTTC
>TRBD1|TRBV4-1|TRBJ2-3|-
CASSQSSEGDREYF
TGCGCCAGCAGCCAGTCCAGTGAGGGGGACAGGGAATATTTT
>-|TRBV4-1|TRBJ2-5|few
CASSQEEGLLSRQTEETQYF
TGCGCCAGCAGCCAAGAGGAAGGGCTACTGTCACGCCAGACCGAAGAGACCCAGTACTTC
>-|TRBV15|TRBJ2-1|-
CATSIGGDEQFF
TGTGCCACCAGTATAGGGGGGGATGAGCAGTTCTTC
>-|TRBV9|TRBJ2-7|-
CASSANPRSSYEQYF
TGTGCCAGCAGCGCCAACCCAAGGAGCTCCTACGAGCAGTACTTC
>-|TRBV7-9|TRBJ2-5|few
CASSHDSTARAQYF
TGTGCCAGCAGCCATGACAGTACCGCAAGGGCCCAGTACTTC
>-|TRBV6-1|TRBJ1-5|few
CASSEWFRERQPQHF
TGTGCCAGCAGTGAATGGTTCAGGGAGCGACAGCCCCAGCATTTT
>TRBD2|TRBV11-2|TRBJ2-1|many
CASSLRLAGVYNEQFF
TGTGCCAGCAGCCTACGACTAGCGGGGGTCTACAATGAGCAGTTCTTC
>-|TRBV10-3|TRBJ1-5|-
CAISEMGDPEPQHF
TGTGCCATCAGTGAGATGGGCGACCCAGAGCCCCAGCATTTT
>-|TRBV19|TRBJ2-1|-
CASRNPWSRYNEQFF
TGTGCCAGTAGGAATCCGTGGAGCCGCTACAATGAGCAGTTCTTC
>TRBD2|TRBV7-8|TRBJ2-2|many
CASSLTAGGTTGELFF
TGTGCCAGCAGCTTAACAGCGGGGGGTACCACCGGGGAGCTGTTTTTT
>-|TRBV11-2|TRBJ2-3|few
CASSLTTRTTDTQYF
TGTGCCAGCAGCCTGACTACACGGACCACAGATACGCAGTATTTT
>-|TRBV2|TRBJ2-1|-
CASSELLAFGYNEQFF
TGTGCCAGCAGTGAACTGCTAGCTTTCGGTTACAATGAGCAGTTCTTC
>-|TRBV10-3|TRBJ1-4|-
CAISEDGNEKLFF
TGTGCCATCAGTGAGGACGGTAATGAAAAACTGTTTTTT
>TRBD1|TRBV7-6|TRBJ1-6|many
CASSLSAGQGLNSPLHF
TGTGCCAGCAGCTTATCGGCGGGACAGGGGTTAAATTCACCCCTCCACTTT
>-|TRBV27|TRBJ1-2|-
CASSLSGQHYYGYTF
TGTGCCAGCAGTTTATCAGGACAGCACTACTATGGCTACACCTTC
>-|TRBV7-9|TRBJ1-6|many
CASSSRDRSNSPLHF
TGTGCCAGCAGCTCTCGGGACCGCTCCAATTCACCCCTCCACTTT
>TRBD1|TRBV2|TRBJ2-2|few
CASRPGQGLNTGELFF
TGTGCCAGCAGGCCCGGACAGGGGCTGAACACCGGGGAGCTGTTTTTT
>-|TRBV7-9|TRBJ1-2|-
CASSLVGRETNYGYTF
TGTGCCAGCAGCTTAGTCGGCAGAGAGACTAACTATGGCTACACCTTC
>-|TRBV4-1|TRBJ2-1|few
CASSQELNNEQFF
TGCGCCAGCAGCCAAGAACTTAACAATGAGCAGTTCTTC
>-|TRBV15|TRBJ1-1|few
CATSGGGEAFF
TGTGCCACCAGCGGCGGGGGTGAAGCTTTCTTT
>-|TRBV20-1|TRBJ1-2|few
CSAREPTNYGYTF
TGCAGTGCTAGAGAGCCAACTAACTATGGCTACACCTTC